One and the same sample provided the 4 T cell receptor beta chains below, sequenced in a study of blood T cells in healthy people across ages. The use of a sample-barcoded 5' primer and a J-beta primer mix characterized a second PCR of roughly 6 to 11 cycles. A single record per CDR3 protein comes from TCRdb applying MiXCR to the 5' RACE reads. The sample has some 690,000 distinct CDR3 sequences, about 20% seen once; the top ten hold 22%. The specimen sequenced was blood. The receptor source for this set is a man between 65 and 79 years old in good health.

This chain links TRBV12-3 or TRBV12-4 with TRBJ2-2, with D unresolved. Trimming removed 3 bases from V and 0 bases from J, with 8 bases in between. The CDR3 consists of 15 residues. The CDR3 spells CASSFIAANTGELFF. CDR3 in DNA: TGTGCCAGCAGTTTCATTGCAGCGAACACCGGGGAGCTGTTTTTT.

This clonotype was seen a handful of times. CDR3 loop: CASSRSASYGYTF. The CDR3 nucleotides are TGTGCCAGCAGTCGCTCAGCCTCCTATGGCTACACCTTC. V gene TRBV12-3 or TRBV12-4 combines with J gene TRBJ1-2; D call uncertain. CDR3 length equals 13 residues. Trimming removed 5 bases from V and 4 bases from J, with 11 bases in between.

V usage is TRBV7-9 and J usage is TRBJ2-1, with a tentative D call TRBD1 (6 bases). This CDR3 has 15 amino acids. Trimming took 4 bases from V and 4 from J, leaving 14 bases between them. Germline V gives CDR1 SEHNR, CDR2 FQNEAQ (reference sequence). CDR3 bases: TGTGCCAGCAGCTGGGGGCGGGCTAAATACAATGAGCAGTTCTTC. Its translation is CASSWGRAKYNEQFF.

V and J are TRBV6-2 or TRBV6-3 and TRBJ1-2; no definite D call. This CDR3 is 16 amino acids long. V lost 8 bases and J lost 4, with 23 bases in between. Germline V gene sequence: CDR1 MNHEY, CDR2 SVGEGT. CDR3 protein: CASDSPGRSEGYGYTF. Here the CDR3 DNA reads TGTGCCAGCGACTCCCCCGGCAGATCGGAAGGCTATGGCTACACCTTC.